Listed below are T cell receptor beta chains from one sample, sequenced in a study of blood T cell repertoires in COVID-19. Repertoires were generated with immunoSEQ multiplex PCR, while TCRdb's copy carries only in-frame clones and drops some. The repertoire holds 30,000 to 45,000 clones, with about 85% as singletons. Source material: peripheral blood. The receptors were gathered from a man older than 75 with active or convalescent COVID-19. Both conserved end residues are part of each CDR3. The order of the fields is clone size, J gene, V gene, D gene, CDR3 protein, CDR3 DNA. D genes are given only for firm matches. For some rows the clone size is stated as once, few or many, or as a class when expanded; others skip it.

>.|TRBJ1-2|TRBV6-2/TRBV6-3|.
CASSPPGYTF
TGTGCCAGCAGCCCTCCGGGCTACACCTTC
>.|TRBJ2-1|TRBV7-2|TRBD2
CASSPTPSGRYNEQFF
TGTGCCAGCAGCCCAACACCTAGCGGGAGGTACAATGAGCAGTTCTTC
>once|TRBJ1-1|TRBV5-1|.
CASSARAYTEAFF
TGCGCCAGCAGTGCCAGGGCTTACACTGAAGCTTTCTTT
>.|TRBJ2-2|TRBV19|TRBD1
CASIVNRGSTGELFF
TGTGCCAGTATTGTAAACAGGGGTAGCACCGGGGAGCTGTTTTTT
>.|TRBJ2-7|TRBV5-1|TRBD2
CASSYSGGVSSYEQYF
TGCGCCAGCAGCTACTCCGGGGGGGTAAGCTCCTACGAGCAGTACTTC
>.|TRBJ2-7|TRBV16|.
CASSLRTVPEQYF
TGTGCCAGCAGCCTCCGGACTGTACCCGAGCAGTACTTC
>once|TRBJ1-3|TRBV18|TRBD1
CASSPLEGAKSGNTIYF
TGTGCCAGCTCACCATTAGAGGGGGCAAAATCTGGAAACACCATATATTTT
>.|TRBJ2-2|TRBV11-3|TRBD2
CASSLVTGGTGELFF
TGTGCCAGCAGCTTAGTAACGGGGGGGACCGGGGAGCTGTTTTTT
>.|TRBJ2-3|TRBV11-2|TRBD2
CASSLGTLGGSTDTQYF
TGTGCCAGCAGCTTAGGGACTTTGGGGGGGTCCACAGATACGCAGTATTTT
>.|TRBJ1-1|TRBV6-4|.
CASSADSGTEAFF
TGTGCCAGCAGTGCCGACTCGGGTACTGAAGCTTTCTTT
>.|TRBJ2-2|TRBV7-3|TRBD2
CASTPGGSGNTGELFF
TGTGCCAGCACCCCGGGAGGGTCGGGAAACACCGGGGAGCTGTTTTTT
>.|TRBJ1-5|TRBV27|TRBD1
CASRTGLDQPQHF
TGTGCCAGTCGGACAGGGTTGGATCAGCCCCAGCATTTT
>.|TRBJ2-6|TRBV7-2|TRBD1
CASRVPGTGVSGANVLTF
TGTGCCAGCAGGGTACCCGGGACAGGGGTATCCGGGGCCAACGTCCTGACTTTC
>.|TRBJ2-1|TRBV6-2/TRBV6-3|TRBD2
CASSPSLLIAGGPNEQFF
TGTGCCAGCAGTCCCTCCCTCTTGATAGCGGGGGGGCCCAATGAGCAGTTCTTC
>.|TRBJ1-2|TRBV7-2|.
CASSPARAYGYTF
TGTGCCAGCAGCCCCGCCAGGGCCTATGGCTACACCTTC
>.|TRBJ1-3|TRBV11-3|.
CASSSPGRSGNTIYF
TGTGCCAGCAGCTCACCAGGGCGCTCTGGAAACACCATATATTTT
>.|TRBJ1-2|TRBV3-1/TRBV3-2|TRBD1
CASSQQGLRNGYTF
TGTGCCAGCAGTCAACAGGGGTTACGTAATGGCTACACCTTC
>.|TRBJ1-2|TRBV20-1|TRBD1
CSATDRGPYGYTF
TGCAGTGCTACTGACAGGGGTCCCTATGGCTACACCTTC
>.|TRBJ1-1|TRBV19|.
CASSFWTDKNTEAFF
TGTGCCAGTAGTTTTTGGACAGATAAGAACACTGAAGCTTTCTTT
>.|TRBJ2-3|TRBV14|.
CASSQRTGLVTDTQYF
TGTGCCAGCAGCCAACGGACTGGCCTAGTCACAGATACGCAGTATTTT
>few|TRBJ1-2|TRBV18|.
CASSPRQGGSLFMDGYTF
TGTGCCAGCTCACCACGGCAGGGCGGTTCTCTATTTATGGATGGCTACACCTTC
>.|TRBJ2-1|TRBV7-9|TRBD1
CASNRQGRNEQFF
TGTGCCAGCAACCGACAGGGGAGAAATGAGCAGTTCTTC
>.|TRBJ2-3|TRBV18|TRBD2
CASSPLASGSSTDTQYF
TGTGCCAGCTCACCATTGGCTAGCGGATCTAGCACAGATACGCAGTATTTT
>.|TRBJ2-5|TRBV5-1|.
CASSPRIASIQETQYF
TGCGCCAGCAGCCCTCGGATAGCGAGTATCCAAGAGACCCAGTACTTC
>.|TRBJ2-7|TRBV5-1|.
CASSSRDISYEQYF
TGCGCCAGCAGCAGCAGGGACATCTCCTACGAGCAGTACTTC
>.|TRBJ2-7|TRBV5-1|.
CASSLAGGRLSDEQYF
TGCGCCAGCAGCTTGGCCGGAGGTAGACTATCCGACGAGCAGTACTTC
>.|TRBJ2-1|TRBV7-3|TRBD2
CASSLKGPGISGRGNEQFF
TGTGCCAGCAGCTTAAAGGGTCCTGGGATTAGCGGGAGAGGTAATGAGCAGTTCTTC
>.|TRBJ2-3|TRBV6-2/TRBV6-3|TRBD2
CASSYGGGGTDTQYF
TGTGCCAGCAGTTACGGTGGCGGGGGGACAGATACGCAGTATTTT
>.|TRBJ2-3|TRBV7-6|.
CASSLRAVTDTQYF
TGTGCCAGCAGCTTGAGAGCGGTCACAGATACGCAGTATTTT
>.|TRBJ1-1|TRBV4-3|.
CASSLGRGVTEAFF
TGCGCCAGCAGCCTCGGCAGGGGTGTCACTGAAGCTTTCTTT
>few|TRBJ1-1|TRBV6-1|.
CASSEAIQGLNTEAFF
TGTGCCAGCAGTGAAGCGATACAGGGATTGAACACTGAAGCTTTCTTT
>.|TRBJ1-6|TRBV7-2|.
CASSVRGPPNSPLHF
TGTGCCAGCAGCGTCCGGGGTCCACCTAATTCACCCCTCCACTTT
>.|TRBJ1-6|TRBV4-3|.
CASSQGGTQSPLHF
TGCGCCAGCAGCCAAGGGGGGACACAGTCACCCCTCCACTTT
>.|TRBJ2-5|TRBV5-1|TRBD1
CASSLKGAPRETQYF
TGCGCCAGCAGCTTGAAGGGGGCGCCAAGAGAGACCCAGTACTTC
>.|TRBJ1-2|TRBV5-5|TRBD1
CASRGQNLNYGYTF
TGTGCCAGCAGGGGACAGAACCTTAACTATGGCTACACCTTC
>.|TRBJ1-1|TRBV4-2|.
CASSQPTQGEAFF
TGTGCCAGCAGCCAACCGACACAGGGAGAAGCTTTCTTT
>.|TRBJ1-4|TRBV29-1|.
CSVLRLGGGDEKLFF
TGCAGCGTTCTCAGACTCGGCGGAGGTGATGAAAAACTGTTTTTT
>.|TRBJ2-6|TRBV2|TRBD2
CASNGLAGDSGANVLTF
TGTGCCAGCAACGGACTAGCGGGGGACTCTGGGGCCAACGTCCTGACTTTC
>.|TRBJ2-1|TRBV5-1|TRBD2
CASSDTSGMVGEQFF
TGCGCCAGCAGCGACACTAGCGGGATGGTGGGTGAGCAGTTCTTC
>.|TRBJ2-7|TRBV9|.
CASSVETGGLYEQYF
TGTGCCAGCAGCGTAGAAACGGGGGGCCTCTACGAGCAGTACTTC
>.|TRBJ1-2|TRBV3-1/TRBV3-2|.
CASSQVGGRGYGYTF
TGTGCCAGCAGCCAAGTTGGGGGAAGGGGGTATGGCTACACCTTC
>.|TRBJ2-6|TRBV29-1|.
CSVARGAGVSGANVLTF
TGCAGCGTTGCAAGAGGGGCAGGGGTCTCTGGGGCCAACGTCCTGACTTTC
>.|TRBJ2-2|TRBV5-5|TRBD2
CASSLGLAGATGELFF
TGTGCCAGCAGCTTGGGGCTAGCGGGAGCCACCGGGGAGCTGTTTTTT
>.|TRBJ2-3|TRBV7-2|.
CASQTRTTHWGITDTQYF
TGTGCCAGCCAGACAAGGACTACCCATTGGGGGATCACAGATACGCAGTATTTT
>.|TRBJ1-1|TRBV28|TRBD1
CASRSAGGGAFF
TGTGCCAGCAGGTCGGCAGGGGGCGGGGCTTTCTTT
>few|TRBJ2-2|TRBV27|.
CASSLFGGTSNTGELFF
TGTGCCAGCAGTTTATTTGGAGGGACCTCGAACACCGGGGAGCTGTTTTTT
>.|TRBJ2-7|TRBV11-3|TRBD2
CASNQKLAGGAEQYF
TGTGCCAGCAACCAAAAACTCGCGGGGGGGGCGGAGCAGTACTTC
>.|TRBJ1-3|TRBV4-3|.
CASSLSFRDTLRNTIYF
TGCGCCAGCAGCCTATCCTTCCGGGACACCTTGAGAAACACCATATATTTT
>few|TRBJ1-2|TRBV28|TRBD1
CASSLYPTGSGLTNYGYTF
TGTGCCAGCAGTTTATATCCGACAGGGTCTGGTTTAACTAACTATGGCTACACCTTC
>.|TRBJ2-2|TRBV3-1/TRBV3-2|TRBD2
CASSPTSGSAGELFF
TGTGCCAGCAGTCCGACTAGCGGGAGCGCCGGGGAGCTGTTTTTT
>.|TRBJ2-7|TRBV7-2|.
CASSSVAGPYEQYF
TGTGCCAGCAGCTCGGTCGCGGGACCCTACGAGCAGTACTTC
>.|TRBJ1-2|TRBV7-2|TRBD1
CASSSGNRDSGYTF
TGTGCCAGCAGCTCCGGAAACAGGGACAGCGGCTACACCTTC
>.|TRBJ2-1|TRBV5-1|.
CASSLGRQATYNEQFF
TGCGCCAGCAGCTTAGGGAGACAGGCTACCTACAATGAGCAGTTCTTC